The 31 T cell receptor beta chains in this list originate from one sample, sequenced in a study of Ad26.COV2.S vaccination and SARS-CoV-2 variants. Libraries were prepared by immunoSEQ multiplex PCR; TCRdb keeps only in-frame clonotypes and omits some of them. The data contain around 170,000 clones, around 85% of them seen just once; the ten biggest clones take up 5% to 7%. This material consisted of peripheral blood, taken after recovery from COVID-19. The receptors were gathered from a human donor who had recovered from COVID-19.

CDR3 in amino acids: CASGNSGQGSTF. In nucleotides, the CDR3 is TGTGCCAGCGGCAACTCGGGACAGGGAAGCACCTTC. The chain combines TRBV3-1 (or the pseudogene TRBV3-2) with TRBJ1-2, with 9 nucleotides matching TRBD1. Losses at the gene ends were 8 bases for V and 13 bases for J; bases not matched to a gene: 11. The germline V gene has CDR1 LGHDT and CDR2 YNNKEL (reference sequence). The CDR3 is made up of 12 amino acids.

Only a few counts were recorded for this clone. The chain employs TRBV20-1 and TRBJ2-1; D is uncertain. V lost 6 bases and J 6 bases, leaving 9 bases between the germline ends. The CDR3 covers 11 residues. CDR1 DFQATT and CDR2 SNEGSKA come from the germline V gene (reference sequence). CDR3 protein: CSAVVVNEQFF. The CDR3 DNA sequence: TGCAGTGCGGTTGTCGTCAATGAGCAGTTCTTC.

The chain is built from TRBV7-9 and TRBJ1-3; 8 bases match TRBD1. The ends lost 3 bases at V and 0 bases at J; junction bases unmatched: 4. The CDR3 has 16 amino acids. In germline, CDR1 is SEHNR, CDR2 FQNEAQ (reference sequence). This CDR3 is CASSLDRVVSGNTIYF. The CDR3 nucleotides read TGTGCCAGCAGCTTGGACAGGGTGGTCTCTGGAAACACCATATATTTT.

The rearrangement joins TRBV2 to TRBJ2-3; 7 nucleotides line up with TRBD1. Germline V gene sequence: CDR1 SNHLY, CDR2 FYNNEI. The CDR3 totals 13 residues. Unmatched junction bases numbered 1, after V lost 7 bases and J lost 0 bases. Written as DNA, the CDR3 is TGTGCCAGCAAGACAGGGAGCACAGATACGCAGTATTTT. It codes for CASKTGSTDTQYF.

The chain employs TRBV7-9 and TRBJ2-1; 8 bases agree with TRBD2. The CDR3 is 16 amino acids. The junction had 8 bases not matched to a gene; V was cut back by 1 base and J by 6 bases. Germline V gene sequence: CDR1 SEHNR, CDR2 FQNEAQ (reference sequence). The CDR3 DNA reads TGTGCCAGCAGCTTAGGCCTAAGCGGGGGACGCAATGAGCAGTTCTTC. This codes for CASSLGLSGGRNEQFF.

This sequence joins TRBV5-4 and TRBJ2-3; D perhaps matches TRBD1 (5 bases). V lost 0 bases and J lost 1, with 9 bases in between. The CDR3 has 15 amino acids. In germline, CDR1 is SGHNT, CDR2 YYREEE (reference sequence). The CDR3 sequence is CASSLEGPGTDTQYF. The CDR3 DNA follows: TGTGCCAGCAGCTTGGAGGGGCCTGGCACAGATACGCAGTATTTT.

This chain uses TRBV5-1 with TRBJ1-2; 7 nucleotides line up with TRBD1. CDR1 and CDR2 from the germline V gene are SGHRS and YFSETQ. CDR3 length: 15 residues. Trimming took 4 bases from V and 6 from J; bases not matched to a gene: 12. CDR3 DNA sequence: TGCGCCAGCAGCGAATTGACAGGGTTATTAGATGGCTACACCTTC. It specifies CASSELTGLLDGYTF.

The chain carries TRBV12-3 or TRBV12-4 and TRBJ2-7, with D possibly TRBD1 on 5 matching bases. The CDR3 contains 13 residues. V lost 5 bases and J lost 5, with 13 bases in between. This chain's CDR3 is CASSRTPDDEQYF. As DNA, the CDR3 is TGTGCCAGCAGTAGGACACCTGACGACGAGCAGTACTTC.

V gene TRBV15 combines with J gene TRBJ2-1; D tentatively reads TRBD1 or TRBD2 (8 bases each). V was pared by 2 bases and J by 7 bases, with 18 bases between. The length of the CDR3 is 16 residues. CDR1 is LNHNV, CDR2 YYDKDF, per germline (reference sequence). The CDR3 region is CATSRKDRGLENEQFF. The CDR3 bases are TGTGCCACCAGCAGAAAAGACAGGGGACTAGAGAATGAGCAGTTCTTC.

A single count supports this clone. V and J are TRBV5-4 and TRBJ1-2, with D perhaps TRBD1 (5 bases). The CDR3 totals 13 residues. CDR1 and CDR2 from the germline V gene are SGHNT and YYREEE (reference sequence). V gave up 2 bases and J gave up 5 bases, with 10 bases separating them. This chain's CDR3 is CASSFGRGYGYTF. Here the CDR3 DNA reads TGTGCCAGCAGCTTCGGTAGGGGATATGGCTACACCTTC.

The rearrangement joins TRBV29-1 to TRBJ2-7; tentatively, D is TRBD2 (5 bases). In germline, CDR1 is SQVTM, CDR2 ANQGSEA. V lost 1 base and J lost 2, with 9 bases in between. This CDR3 has 13 residues. The CDR3 DNA is TGCAGCGTTGAAGGGGAGCAGACCTACGAGCAGTACTTC. Its protein product is CSVEGEQTYEQYF.

The V gene is TRBV9, the J gene TRBJ1-3; D may be TRBD1 (6 bases). The CDR3 loop spans 15 amino acids. The V end was cut by 0 bases, the J end by 2 bases, with 9 bases between. The germline CDR1 and CDR2 sequences are SGDLS and YYNGEE. CDR3 sequence (DNA): TGTGCCAGCAGCGTAGAGGGGGTACCTGGAAACACCATATATTTT. Translated, it gives CASSVEGVPGNTIYF.

The J gene is TRBJ1-2, the V gene TRBV7-2, with D maybe TRBD1 (5 bases). Germline CDR1 SGHTA, CDR2 FQGNSA. V was pared by 1 base and J by 13 bases, with 10 bases between. The length of the CDR3 is 11 residues. The CDR3 loop reads CASSLGPGSTF. The CDR3 DNA reads TGTGCCAGCAGCTTAGGTCCAGGGAGCACCTTC.

The V and J genes are TRBV5-3 and TRBJ1-2; no reliable D call. TRBV5-3 is identified as an open reading frame with a role that is uncertain. Trimming took 3 bases from V and 4 from J, leaving 13 bases between them. This CDR3 spans 14 amino acids. In DNA form, the CDR3 reads TGTGCCAGAAGCTATTTGGGTAGCAGCTATGGCTACACCTTC. As protein: CARSYLGSSYGYTF.

The chain recombines TRBV5-1 with TRBJ1-1; D is perhaps TRBD1 (5 bases). Trimming removed 6 bases from V and 1 base from J, with 10 bases in between. CDR1 SGHRS and CDR2 YFSETQ come from the germline V gene. The CDR3 extends over 13 amino acids. CDR3 in DNA: TGCGCCAGCAAGACAGAACCGAACACTGAAGCTTTCTTT. As protein: CASKTEPNTEAFF.

This clone has only a few counts. V and J are TRBV28 and TRBJ1-5; a possible D gene is TRBD1 (5 bases). CDR1 and CDR2 (germline): MDHEN, SYDVKM. Trimming removed 6 bases at V and 4 bases at J, with 10 bases between. The CDR3 loop spans 13 amino acids. CDR3 loop: CASSLTENQPQHF. CDR3 nucleotides: TGTGCCAGCAGCTTGACAGAAAATCAGCCCCAGCATTTT.

V usage is TRBV15 and J usage is TRBJ2-1, with 8 bases matching TRBD2. The germline CDR1 and CDR2 sequences are LNHNV and YYDKDF (reference sequence). This CDR3 has 15 amino acids. With 1 base clipped from V and 5 bases from J, the junction kept 4 bases outside the gene matches. CDR3 coding DNA: TGTGCCACCAGCAGAGGTGGACTAGCCAACAATGAGCAGTTCTTC. Translating it yields CATSRGGLANNEQFF.

The chain couples TRBV5-1 to TRBJ1-2, with D maybe TRBD1 (5 bases). The V gene lost 5 bases and the J gene lost 3 bases, with 14 bases spanning the gap. Germline V gives CDR1 SGHRS, CDR2 YFSETQ. This CDR3 region has 14 residues. The CDR3 loop is CASRSTQGDYGYTF. CDR3 nucleotides: TGCGCCAGCAGATCTACCCAGGGTGACTATGGCTACACCTTC.

The chain combines TRBV12-3 or TRBV12-4 with TRBJ2-1; D uncertain. Trimming left V 3 bases short and J 7 bases short, with 7 bases between. The CDR3 has 12 amino acids. The DNA of the CDR3 is TGTGCCAGCAGTTTCTATGGGAATGAGCAGTTCTTC. Amino acids: CASSFYGNEQFF.

This sequence joins TRBV7-9 and TRBJ2-1; D may be TRBD2 (7 bases). Deletions cut 6 bases from V and 0 bases from J, with 15 bases between. The CDR3 covers 16 residues. Germline-derived CDR1 and CDR2 are SEHNR and FQNEAQ (reference sequence). The CDR3 spells CASSIAGASSYNEQFF. The CDR3 DNA sequence: TGTGCCAGCAGTATTGCGGGGGCGTCCTCCTACAATGAGCAGTTCTTC.

The chain is built from TRBV29-1 and TRBJ2-3, with 10 bases that match TRBD1. The CDR3 totals 15 residues. Germline V gives CDR1 SQVTM, CDR2 ANQGSEA. The trim removed 1 base at V and 1 base at J, leaving 2 bases unmatched. In DNA form, the CDR3 reads TGCAGCGTTGAAGGGACAGGGGGGGGCACAGATACGCAGTATTTT. This codes for CSVEGTGGGTDTQYF.

The chain carries TRBV7-8 and TRBJ2-5; D remains unclear. The germline gives CDR1 SGHVS, CDR2 FQNEAQ. V was pared by 5 bases and J by 5 bases, with 3 bases between. CDR3 length: 10 residues. CDR3 protein: CASSAETQYF. CDR3 bases: TGTGCCAGCAGCGCGGAGACCCAGTACTTC.

This clone was observed a few times. The genes are TRBV5-4 and TRBJ2-7; 7 nucleotides agree with TRBD1. Germline V gives CDR1 SGHNT, CDR2 YYREEE (reference sequence). The CDR3 has 16 amino acids. With 0 bases clipped from V and 3 bases from J, the junction kept 9 bases outside the gene matches. The CDR3 region has the DNA TGTGCCAGCAGCTTGGCAGAGGGGGCTCTCCACTACGAGCAGTACTTC. Its protein product is CASSLAEGALHYEQYF.

The V and J genes are TRBV5-1 and TRBJ1-2; possible D gene TRBD1, 5 bases. In germline, CDR1 is SGHRS, CDR2 YFSETQ. The CDR3 loop spans 12 amino acids. Trimming shortened V by 2 bases and J by 12 bases, and 14 bases separated the two germline ends. CDR3 residues: CASSLFREHHTF. Here the CDR3 DNA reads TGCGCCAGCAGCTTATTCAGGGAGCACCACACCTTC.

DNA for the CDR3: TGTGCCAGCAGTCGGACTTCGAGTGGGACCCAGTACTTC. Its translation is CASSRTSSGTQYF. The V call is TRBV9, the J call TRBJ2-5; D is possibly TRBD2 (5 bases). CDR1 and CDR2 from the germline V gene are SGDLS and YYNGEE. The V and J ends lost 5 bases and 7 bases respectively, with 15 bases between them. The CDR3 contains 13 residues.

The chain uses TRBV7-2 and TRBJ1-2; 9 bases are a match to TRBD1. Germline CDR1 is SGHTA and CDR2 is FQGNSA. The V segment lost 1 base and the J segment 7 bases; nucleotides outside the gene matches: 13. The CDR3 runs 17 residues. The DNA for the CDR3 is TGTGCCAGCAGCTTAGTGGGGGGAGGACAGGGGAAGGTTGGCTACACCTTC. Its protein product is CASSLVGGGQGKVGYTF.

The chain carries TRBV9 and TRBJ2-1; D might be TRBD2 (5 bases). CDR1 is SGDLS, CDR2 YYNGEE, per germline. This CDR3 is 13 amino acids long. The V and J ends lost 6 bases and 2 bases respectively, with 9 bases between them. The CDR3 region is CASNGDAYNEQFF. In DNA form, the CDR3 reads TGTGCCAGCAACGGGGATGCCTACAATGAGCAGTTCTTC.

V gene TRBV10-1 combines with J gene TRBJ2-7, with 12 bases fitting TRBD2. The CDR3 covers 15 residues. The V gene's germline CDR1 is WNHNN and CDR2 SYGVQD (reference sequence). V dropped 3 bases and J dropped 3; count of bases not matched to a gene: 3. CDR3 sequence: CASSERTSGIYEQYF. CDR3 coding DNA: TGCGCCAGCAGTGAACGGACTAGCGGGATCTACGAGCAGTACTTC.

CDR3 sequence reads: CASSYSRGSMNTEAFF. CDR3 sequence (DNA): TGTGCCAGCAGTTACTCGAGAGGCAGTATGAACACTGAAGCTTTCTTT. The rearrangement uses TRBV6-5 and TRBJ1-1, with D uncertain. Trimming stripped 0 bases from V and 0 bases from J, with 11 bases between. The CDR3 covers 16 residues. Germline lookup yields CDR1 MNHEY and CDR2 SVGAGI.

The chain joins TRBV27 to TRBJ1-1; 8 nucleotides match TRBD1. The CDR3 spans 16 residues. Trimming at V came to 0 bases and at J to 4 bases, leaving 7 bases not matched to a gene. Per germline, CDR1 MNHEY and CDR2 SMNVEV (reference sequence). The DNA for the CDR3 is TGTGCCAGCAGTTTATCGAGACAGGGGTGGGCCACTGAAGCTTTCTTT. Translated, it gives CASSLSRQGWATEAFF.

V usage is TRBV5-4 and J usage is TRBJ1-2; 9 bases match TRBD1. J was trimmed by 4 bases and V by 4 bases; bases with no gene match: 5. Germline CDR1 reads SGHNT; CDR2 reads YYREEE (reference sequence). This CDR3 spans 14 amino acids. The CDR3 spells CASSSTTGGYGYTF. In DNA form, the CDR3 reads TGTGCCAGCAGCAGCACGACAGGGGGCTATGGCTACACCTTC.